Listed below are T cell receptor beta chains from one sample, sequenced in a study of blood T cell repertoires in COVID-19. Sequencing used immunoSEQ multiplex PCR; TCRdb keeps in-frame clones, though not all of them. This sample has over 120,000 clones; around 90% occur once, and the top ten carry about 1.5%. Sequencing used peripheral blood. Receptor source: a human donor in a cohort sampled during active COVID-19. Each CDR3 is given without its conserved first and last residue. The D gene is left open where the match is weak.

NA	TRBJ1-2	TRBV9	ASSATGTSGGYT
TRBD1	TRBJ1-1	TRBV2	ASSPGTGLNTEAF
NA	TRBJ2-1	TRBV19	ATSYLSQSYNEQF
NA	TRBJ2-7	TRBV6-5	ASSYSRTASYEQY
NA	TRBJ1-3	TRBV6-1	ASSEFVGAIENTIY
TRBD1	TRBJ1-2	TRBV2	ASSALTTGGGGYT
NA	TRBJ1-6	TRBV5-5	ASSLQGPHNSPLH
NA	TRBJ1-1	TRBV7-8	ASSLAGDSLALNTEAF
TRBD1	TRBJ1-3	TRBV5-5	ASSHETGAAGNTIY
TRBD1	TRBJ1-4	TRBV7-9	ASSNTWTGNNEKLF
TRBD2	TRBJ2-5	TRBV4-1	ASSPRLAGVQETQY
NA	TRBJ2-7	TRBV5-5	ASSLAGTYEQY
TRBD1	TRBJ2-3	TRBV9	ASSRTGPDTQY
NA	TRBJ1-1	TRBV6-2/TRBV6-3	ASSMWLGDTEAF
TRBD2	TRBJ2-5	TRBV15	ATSLPAGGSYQETQY
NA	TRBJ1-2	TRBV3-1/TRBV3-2	ASSPGRGYT
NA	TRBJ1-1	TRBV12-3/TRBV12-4	ASVGQGNTEAF
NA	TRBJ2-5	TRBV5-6	ASSSLGQGLGEETQY
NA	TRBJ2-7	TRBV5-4	ALRGLARDEQY
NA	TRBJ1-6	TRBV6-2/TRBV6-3	ASSVLTYNSPLH
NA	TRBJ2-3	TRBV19	ASSPRDSNTDTQY
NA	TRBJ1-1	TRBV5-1	ASSLAQGQGTEAF
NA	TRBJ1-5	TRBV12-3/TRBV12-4	ASSLGLYQPQH
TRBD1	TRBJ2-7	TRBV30	AWSVGAGTDEQY
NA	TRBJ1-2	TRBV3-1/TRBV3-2	ASSQEAGRYGYT
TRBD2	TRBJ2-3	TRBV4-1	ASSQRLALDTQY
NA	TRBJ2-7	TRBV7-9	ASSLDTYYEQY
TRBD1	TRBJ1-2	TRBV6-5	ASSITGVDYGYT
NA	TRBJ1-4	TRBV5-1	ASMVGGTTNEKLF
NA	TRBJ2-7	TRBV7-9	ASSLGTGYEQY
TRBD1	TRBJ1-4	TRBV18	ASSLYTGTEGLF
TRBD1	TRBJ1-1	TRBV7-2	ASSEVPAVQGYTEAF
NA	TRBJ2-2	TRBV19	ASSIGPSRGELF
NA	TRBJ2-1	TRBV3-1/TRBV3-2	ASSQEPNSNNEQF
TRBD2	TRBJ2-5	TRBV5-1	ASSFLDGLAGEETQY
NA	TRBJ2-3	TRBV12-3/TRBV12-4	ASSRLRTDTQY
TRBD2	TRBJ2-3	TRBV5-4	ASSWTSGTDTQY
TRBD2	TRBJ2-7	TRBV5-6	ASSLVLAGDEQY
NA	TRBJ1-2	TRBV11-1	ASSLRQGNNYGYT
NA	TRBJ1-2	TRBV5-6	ASSLGGGVLMFGYT
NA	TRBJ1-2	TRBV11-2	ASSLDTRGAYGYT
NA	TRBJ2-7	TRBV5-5	ASSLVQLTYEQY
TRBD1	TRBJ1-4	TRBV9	ASSTGGNEKLF
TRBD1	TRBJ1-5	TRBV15	ATSRDRGSNQPQH
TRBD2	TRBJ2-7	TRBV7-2	ASSLYPAGGPYEQY
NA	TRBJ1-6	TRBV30	AWSRQGGAPLH
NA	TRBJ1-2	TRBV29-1	SAKRAGRNGYT
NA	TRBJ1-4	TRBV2	ASSEQESTNEKLF
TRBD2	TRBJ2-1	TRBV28	ASSLWSSGAKSYNEQF
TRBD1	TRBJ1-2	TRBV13	ASSRTGWDNYGYT
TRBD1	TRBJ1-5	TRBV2	ASSQRTGWGWDQPQH
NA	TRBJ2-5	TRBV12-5	ASGLVLGTQY
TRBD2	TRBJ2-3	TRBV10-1	APGGGTDTQY
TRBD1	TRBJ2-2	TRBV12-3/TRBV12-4	ASSRQGFGELF
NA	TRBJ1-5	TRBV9	ASSVGTGRGPQH
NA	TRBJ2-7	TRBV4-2	ASSQVDRSYEQY
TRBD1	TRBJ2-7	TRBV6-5	ASSSIGTGPGQY